The entry below gives a single TCR beta chain sequence along with its context. Its antigen is not known. Assay: immunoSEQ multiplex PCR; the TCRdb copy retains only in-frame clones and omits some. The table has over 120,000 clones, around 90% seen once; the top ten hold about 0.2%. The data are from a study of graft-versus-host responses after intestinal transplantation. Regarding the study as a whole: There were GvH clones found in recipient marrow, and some of them appeared first in ileum or blood.

The V and J ends lost 8 bases and 3 bases respectively, with 10 bases between them. The CDR3 covers 12 residues. From germline, CDR1 is MNHEY and CDR2 SVGAGI. The source of this sequence is a human donor who received an intestinal transplant. The chain links TRBV6-5 to TRBJ2-5; tentatively, D is TRBD1 (5 bases). Material: unstimulated CD4+ T cells sorted from spleen or lymph node cells, obtained before intestinal transplant. The CDR3 protein is CASLQEKETQYF. CDR3 coding DNA: TGTGCCAGCTTACAGGAGAAAGAGACCCAGTACTTC.